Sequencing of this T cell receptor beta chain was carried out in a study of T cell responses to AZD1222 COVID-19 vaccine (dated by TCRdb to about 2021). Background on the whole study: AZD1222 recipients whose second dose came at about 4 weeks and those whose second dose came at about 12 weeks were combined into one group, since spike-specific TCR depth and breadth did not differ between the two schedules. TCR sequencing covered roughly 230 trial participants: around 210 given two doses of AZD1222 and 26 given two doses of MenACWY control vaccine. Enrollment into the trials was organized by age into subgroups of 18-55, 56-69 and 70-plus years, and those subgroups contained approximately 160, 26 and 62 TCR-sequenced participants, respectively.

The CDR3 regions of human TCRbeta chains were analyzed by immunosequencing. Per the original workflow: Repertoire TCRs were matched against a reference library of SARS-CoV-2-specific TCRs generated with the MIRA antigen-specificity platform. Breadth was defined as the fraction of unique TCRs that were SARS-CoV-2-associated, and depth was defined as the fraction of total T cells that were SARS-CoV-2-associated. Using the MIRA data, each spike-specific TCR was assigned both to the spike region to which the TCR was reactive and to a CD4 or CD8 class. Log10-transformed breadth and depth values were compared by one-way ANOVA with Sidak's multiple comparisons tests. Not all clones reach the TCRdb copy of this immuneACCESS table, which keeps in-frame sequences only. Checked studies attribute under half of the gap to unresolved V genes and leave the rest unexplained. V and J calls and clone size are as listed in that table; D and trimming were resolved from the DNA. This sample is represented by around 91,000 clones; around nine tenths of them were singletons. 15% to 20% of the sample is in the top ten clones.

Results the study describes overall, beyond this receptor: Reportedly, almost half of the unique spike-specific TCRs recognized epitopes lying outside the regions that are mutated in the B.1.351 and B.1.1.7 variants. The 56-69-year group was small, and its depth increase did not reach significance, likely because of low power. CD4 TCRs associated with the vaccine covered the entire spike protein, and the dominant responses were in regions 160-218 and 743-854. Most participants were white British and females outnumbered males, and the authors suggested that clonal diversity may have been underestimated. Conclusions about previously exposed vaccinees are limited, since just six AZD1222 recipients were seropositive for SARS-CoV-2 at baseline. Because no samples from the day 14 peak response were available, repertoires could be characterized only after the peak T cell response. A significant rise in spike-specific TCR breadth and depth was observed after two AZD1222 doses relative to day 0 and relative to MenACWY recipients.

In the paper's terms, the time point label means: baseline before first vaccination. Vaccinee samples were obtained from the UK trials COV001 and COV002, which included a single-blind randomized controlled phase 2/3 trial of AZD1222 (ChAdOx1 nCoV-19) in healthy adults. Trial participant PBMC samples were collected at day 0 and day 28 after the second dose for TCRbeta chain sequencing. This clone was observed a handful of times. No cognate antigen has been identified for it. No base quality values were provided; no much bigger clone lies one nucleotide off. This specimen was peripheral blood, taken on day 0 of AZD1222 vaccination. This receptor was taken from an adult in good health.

The CDR3 protein: CASSPTRDRGTEAFF. DNA sequence: TGTGCCAGCAGCCCTACCCGGGACAGGGGCACTGAAGCTTTCTTT. Recombination connected TRBV27 to TRBJ1-1, and TRBD1 matches 10 of the central bases. Trimmed from V: 6 bases; trimmed from J: 4 bases; junction bases lacking a gene match: 8. CDR1 and CDR2 are drawn from the germline V gene (reference sequence): MNHEY, SMNVEV. The CDR3 spans 15 residues, from the cysteine through the phenylalanine. Solely the CDR3 DNA is kept, with 45 bases framed from the first base.